This T cell receptor beta chain was sequenced in a study of technical replicates of blood from a few donors. The CDR3 totals 13 residues. V lost 0 bases, J lost 3 bases, and 6 bases lay in between. The germline CDR1 and CDR2 sequences are SGHNT and YENEEA. Data came from immunoSEQ multiplex PCR; TCRdb stores just in-frame clones and leaves some out. The sample carries 75,000 to 100,000 clones, approximately 96% recorded once. What was sequenced was T cells isolated from PBMCs. The J gene is TRBJ2-7, the V gene TRBV11-3; D unclear. This TCR came from a human donor in good health. CDR3 loop: CASSLDDNYEQYF. CDR3 nucleotides: TGTGCCAGCAGCTTAGACGACAACTACGAGCAGTACTTC.